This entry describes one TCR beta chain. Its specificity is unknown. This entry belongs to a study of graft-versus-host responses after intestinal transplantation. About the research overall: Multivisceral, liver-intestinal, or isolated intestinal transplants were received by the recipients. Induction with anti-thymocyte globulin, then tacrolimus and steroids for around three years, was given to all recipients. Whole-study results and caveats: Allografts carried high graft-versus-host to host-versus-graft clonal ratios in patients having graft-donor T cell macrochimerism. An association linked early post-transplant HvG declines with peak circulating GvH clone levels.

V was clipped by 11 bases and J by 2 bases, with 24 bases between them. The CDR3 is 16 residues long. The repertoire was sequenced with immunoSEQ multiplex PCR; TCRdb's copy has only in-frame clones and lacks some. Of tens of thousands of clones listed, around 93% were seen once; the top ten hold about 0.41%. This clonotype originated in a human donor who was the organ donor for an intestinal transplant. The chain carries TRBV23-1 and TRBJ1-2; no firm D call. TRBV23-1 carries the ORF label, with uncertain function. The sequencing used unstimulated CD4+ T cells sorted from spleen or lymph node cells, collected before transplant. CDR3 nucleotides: TGCGCCCGGAGGACCAGGTCGTTCTTGGGGAACTATGGCTACACCTTC. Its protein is CARRTRSFLGNYGYTF.